Below are 21 T cell receptor beta chains sequenced from a single sample in a study of Graves' ophthalmopathy and Graves' hyperthyroidism (dated by TCRdb to 2016 to 2019). The instrument was an Illumina HiSeq 2000. For repertoire sequencing, TCR beta CDR3 regions were amplified from RNA transcripts. The first round of RT-PCR was done with HTBI primers and the Qiagen OneStep RT-PCR kit, and was followed by a second round of multiplex PCR, then size selection and purification. TCRdb took the public reads, trimmed them with fastp at Q25, ran MiXCR for clone calling and kept in-frame beta chains. Under each unique CDR3 protein, matching rows form one entry showing the most common genes and DNA. Present in this sample are roughly 170,000 distinct CDR3 sequences, approximately 40% of which were seen just once. Together, the top ten hold 8% to 9% of the sample. Material for sequencing was peripheral blood. Receptors originate from a man between 25 and 39 years old with Graves' ophthalmopathy. Donor details come from another sample of the same person, matched by shared clones.

The gene calls are TRBV28 and TRBJ2-7; D possibly corresponds to TRBD2 (6 bases). The length of the CDR3 is 13 residues. Trimming stripped 6 bases from V and 3 bases from J, with 12 bases between. From germline, CDR1 is MDHEN and CDR2 SYDVKM. The CDR3 reads CASRSPGGYEQYF. DNA for the CDR3: TGTGCCAGCAGATCCCCCGGGGGCTACGAGCAGTACTTC.

This clonotype was counted at least ten times. This chain uses TRBV24-1 with TRBJ2-3, with 12 bases that match TRBD2. There are 15 residues in the CDR3. Trimming took 9 bases from V and 5 from J; bases not matched to a gene: 8. Germline V lookup: CDR1 KGHDR, CDR2 SFDVKD. The chain's CDR3 is CATARLAGEGDTQYF. DNA of the CDR3: TGTGCCACCGCCCGACTAGCGGGAGAGGGAGATACGCAGTATTTT.

This sequence joins TRBV11-2 and TRBJ1-1; a weak D match, TRBD1 (5 bases). CDR3 length: 15 residues. CDR1 SGHAT and CDR2 FQNNGV come from the germline V gene. V was cut by 0 bases and J by 4 bases, with 12 bases left in between. The CDR3 DNA reads as TGTGCCAGCAGCTTAGACTGGGGGAGGGTCACTGAAGCTTTCTTT. As protein: CASSLDWGRVTEAFF.

This clonotype has only one observation. The chain has TRBV12-3 or TRBV12-4 and TRBJ2-7; 8 bases align to TRBD1. This CDR3 region has 12 residues. J gave up 7 bases and V 6 bases, and 5 bases lay outside the gene matches. CDR3 DNA sequence: TGTGCCAGCAGCCAGCGACAGGGGGAGCAGTACTTC. Protein: CASSQRQGEQYF.

This clonotype was counted ten times or more. The J gene is TRBJ1-1, the V gene TRBV27, with TRBD1 as a possible D gene (5 bases). Germline V lookup: CDR1 MNHEY, CDR2 SMNVEV (reference sequence). The ends were cut back, 2 bases at V and 5 bases at J, with 12 bases in the middle. This CDR3 region has 14 residues. The CDR3 coding sequence is TGTGCCAGCAGTTTAATCCAGGACACAACTGAAGCTTTCTTT. Translation: CASSLIQDTTEAFF.

The chain employs TRBV10-3 and TRBJ2-2, with TRBD2 matching 7 bases. This CDR3 has 16 amino acids. V was pared by 0 bases and J by 4 bases, with 5 bases of the junction left unmatched. From germline, CDR1 is ENHRY and CDR2 SYGVKD. This chain's CDR3 is CAISESAGVSTGELFF. CDR3 bases: TGTGCCATCAGTGAGTCGGCGGGAGTATCCACCGGGGAGCTGTTTTTT.

The chain is built from TRBV2 and TRBJ1-2; 8 bases fit TRBD1. Per the germline V gene, CDR1 is SNHLY and CDR2 is FYNNEI. CDR3 size: 12 residues. J was trimmed by 8 bases and V by 7 bases; bases with no gene match: 6. This CDR3 reads CASNEAGGGYTF. Written as DNA, the CDR3 is TGTGCCAGCAACGAGGCAGGGGGCGGCTACACCTTC.

The J gene is TRBJ1-1, the V gene TRBV11-3, with D unclear. V lost 0 bases to trimming and J lost 10 bases, with 9 bases between them. The CDR3 extends over 12 amino acids. Germline V lookup: CDR1 SGHNT, CDR2 YENEEA. The CDR3 DNA is TGTGCCAGCAGCTTAGACAATCGTCGAGCTTTCTTT. Its translation: CASSLDNRRAFF. Based on the CDR3 plus reference TRBV11-3 and TRBJ1-1, the full variable domain is EAGVVQSPRYKIIEKKQPVAFWCNPISGHNTLYWYLQNLGQGPELLIRYENEEAVDDSQLPKDRFSAERLKGVDSTLKIQPAELGDSAVYLCASSLDNRRAFFGQGTRLTVV.

The chain employs TRBV12-3 or TRBV12-4 and TRBJ2-2, with 7 bases identical to TRBD2. V shed 6 bases and J 7 bases; nucleotides not matched to a gene: 14. The length of the CDR3 is 16 residues. The CDR3 spells CASRGGSGKSNGELFF. In nucleotides, the CDR3 is TGTGCCAGCAGGGGAGGAAGCGGGAAGAGTAACGGGGAGCTGTTTTTT.

At least ten counts were recorded for this clonotype. In DNA, the CDR3 is TGTGCCAGCACCATAGGACTACAAGAGACCCAGTACTTC. Its protein product is CASTIGLQETQYF. The chain has TRBV6-2 or TRBV6-3 and TRBJ2-5, with a tentative D call TRBD2 (6 bases). This CDR3 contains 13 residues. Trimming took off 7 bases at V and 2 bases at J, with 11 bases between the two ends. Germline CDR1 reads MNHEY; CDR2 reads SVGEGT.

The genes are TRBV6-1 and TRBJ1-1; D not resolved. This CDR3 is built from 13 residues. The germline V gene encodes CDR1 MNHNS and CDR2 SASEGT. V was clipped by 4 bases and J by 1 base, with 7 bases between them. Written as DNA, the CDR3 is TGTGCCAGCAGTGTTGAGCGGAACACTGAAGCTTTCTTT. Translated, it gives CASSVERNTEAFF.

This clonotype was detected many times. A read error may produce the germline difference seen at one junction end. The V gene is TRBV18, the J gene TRBJ2-7; 14 bases map to TRBD2. This CDR3 region has 14 residues. The germline V gene encodes CDR1 KGHSH and CDR2 LQKENI. CDR3 sequence: CASSGLAGGGEQCF. The CDR3 nucleotides read TGTGCCAGCTCAGGACTAGCGGGGGGCGGCGAGCAGTGCTTC.

This clonotype was found a few times. The chain links TRBV7-6 to TRBJ2-5, with TRBD2 as a possible D gene (6 bases). Deletions cut 1 base from V and 5 bases from J, with 20 bases between. Germline V gene sequence: CDR1 SGHVS, CDR2 FNYEAQ. The CDR3 extends over 17 amino acids. CDR3 in DNA: TGTGCCAGCAGCTTAGGAACATTTACTAGCTTTTCGGAGACCCAGTACTTC. Its translation is CASSLGTFTSFSETQYF.

This clonotype occurred many times. CDR3 loop: CASSPRDRGRGYGYTF. The CDR3 bases are TGTGCCAGCAGCCCCCGGGACAGGGGGCGCGGCTATGGCTACACCTTC. This chain uses TRBV11-2 with TRBJ1-2, with 12 bases matching TRBD1. Germline V gives CDR1 SGHAT, CDR2 FQNNGV. Trimming removed 5 bases from V and 4 bases from J; junction bases left unmatched: 8. The CDR3 covers 16 residues.

V gene TRBV6-1 combines with J gene TRBJ2-5, with D perhaps given as TRBD1 or TRBD2 (5 bases each). Germline lookup yields CDR1 MNHNS and CDR2 SASEGT. V lost 6 bases, J lost 5 bases, and 16 bases lay in between. The CDR3 totals 14 residues. CDR3 DNA: TGTGCCAGCAGACCCGGGGCCCGAGGGGAGACCCAGTACTTC. Protein sequence: CASRPGARGETQYF.

This clonotype was counted a few times. This rearrangement joins TRBV15 to TRBJ1-1; D remains ambiguous. The CDR3 has 15 amino acids. Germline-derived CDR1 and CDR2 are LNHNV and YYDKDF (reference sequence). V dropped 1 base and J dropped 11 bases, with 20 bases sitting between them. The CDR3 DNA follows: TGTGCCACCAGCAGAGCCCAAGACATCAACCGGCAGGCTTTCTTT. It translates to CATSRAQDINRQAFF.

The chain is built from TRBV6-1 and TRBJ2-5, with D unclear. Per germline, CDR1 MNHNS and CDR2 SASEGT. The CDR3 runs to 14 residues. Trimming took 5 bases from V and 2 from J, leaving 12 bases between them. The CDR3 loop reads CASSQSRDQETQYF. CDR3 DNA: TGTGCCAGCAGTCAATCTAGGGATCAAGAGACCCAGTACTTC.

The sample holds many counts of this clonotype. CDR3 protein: CASSFLLYGYTF. In DNA, the CDR3 is TGTGCCAGCAGTTTTTTACTCTATGGCTACACCTTC. The rearrangement links TRBV12-3 or TRBV12-4 to TRBJ1-2; D remains unclear. V lost 3 bases and J lost 4, with 6 bases in between. CDR3 length: 12 residues.

This chain uses TRBV6-5 with TRBJ1-6, with TRBD1 matching 7 bases. Germline CDR1 is MNHEY and CDR2 is SVGAGI. The junction had 7 bases not matched to a gene; V was cut back by 2 bases and J by 6 bases. This CDR3 contains 16 residues. The CDR3, as DNA: TGTGCCAGCAGTTACGAGTTGGGACAGCCTAATTCACCCCTCCACTTT. Translating it yields CASSYELGQPNSPLHF.

The chain recombines TRBV6-1 with TRBJ2-5; no clear D gene. Trimming took 5 bases from V and 0 from J, leaving 22 bases between them. Germline V gene lookup returns CDR1 MNHNS and CDR2 SASEGT. CDR3 size: 18 residues. CDR3 bases: TGTGCCAGCAGTCTTAGTCACGGTGGCAGACCGTACCAAGAGACCCAGTACTTC. Translating gives CASSLSHGGRPYQETQYF.

The chain employs TRBV6-1 and TRBJ1-2; unclear D gene. There are 14 residues in the CDR3. V was pared by 6 bases and J by 3 bases, with 14 bases between. Per the germline V gene, CDR1 is MNHNS and CDR2 is SASEGT. The CDR3 is CASSPSLGYYGYTF. The CDR3 coding sequence is TGTGCCAGCAGCCCCTCCCTGGGGTACTATGGCTACACCTTC.